This is a list of T cell receptor beta chains from one sample in a study of T cells in Graves' hyperthyroidism and ophthalmopathy. TCRdb redid the calling of the multiplex PCR reads with MiXCR, one entry per CDR3 protein. The sample includes approximately 200,000 distinct CDR3 sequences, 18% of them seen just once. Sequencing was done on a sample of blood. Receptors originate from a man aged 35-49 years with Graves' hyperthyroidism. CDR3s include the opening cysteine and the closing phenylalanine or tryptophan. D genes are given only for firm matches. Clone size is shown for a subset of rows, as once, few, many or a class of expanded clone.

>TRBD1|many|TRBV7-9|TRBJ1-2
TGTGCCAGCAGCCCCGGGACAGGCGACTATGGCTACACCTTC
CASSPGTGDYGYTF
>.|many|TRBV18|TRBJ2-4
TGTGCCAGCTCACCCACATCCTCGGGTAGCCGTTCCAAAAACATTCAGTACTTC
CASSPTSSGSRSKNIQYF
>.|many|TRBV2|TRBJ2-2
TGTGCCAGCAGCGGGGACACCTTAGTCGGGGAGCTGTTTTTT
CASSGDTLVGELFF
>.|.|TRBV7-2|TRBJ2-5
TGTGCCAGCAGCTCCCGGACACAAGAGACCCAGTACTTC
CASSSRTQETQYF
>.|many|TRBV20-1|TRBJ2-7
TGCAGTGCTGTCGGTTCCGGGCCAGAGCAGTACTTC
CSAVGSGPEQYF
>.|.|TRBV20-1|TRBJ1-5
TGCAGTGCTAGTGCTTCGAGCAATCAGCCCCAGCATTTT
CSASASSNQPQHF
>.|many|TRBV30|TRBJ2-5
TGTGCCTGGAAGGGTCGACCCCAAGAGACCCAGTACTTC
CAWKGRPQETQYF
>TRBD1|.|TRBV7-9|TRBJ1-2
TGTGCCAGCAGCGCCCCACAGGGGGCGGCTGGCTACACCTTC
CASSAPQGAAGYTF
>TRBD1|few|TRBV5-6|TRBJ1-3
TGTGCCAGCAGCCGCGGGACAGCTGGAAACACCATATATTTT
CASSRGTAGNTIYF
>TRBD2|many|TRBV7-9|TRBJ2-1
TGTGCCAGCAGCGCGGGGGAGGGTCATGAGCAGTTCTTC
CASSAGEGHEQFF
>TRBD2|many|TRBV5-1|TRBJ2-1
TGCGCCAGCAGCCCAACGGCGGGGGGCGGGAATGAGCAGTTCTTC
CASSPTAGGGNEQFF
>TRBD1|many|TRBV10-3|TRBJ1-1
TGTGCCATCAGTGAGTGGGACAGGAACACTGAAGCTTTCTTT
CAISEWDRNTEAFF
>.|many|TRBV28|TRBJ2-7
TGTGCCAGCAGTTTTCATCGCTACGAGCAGTACTTC
CASSFHRYEQYF
>TRBD2|many|TRBV20-1|TRBJ2-5
TGCAGTGCTAGAGATCTTGGACTAGCTTTTTTGGAGACCCAGTACTTC
CSARDLGLAFLETQYF
>.|many|TRBV5-1|TRBJ1-6
TGCGCCAGCAGGACGGCTAACAATTCACCCCTCCACTTT
CASRTANNSPLHF
>TRBD2|.|TRBV4-3|TRBJ2-1
TGCGCCAGCAGCCAAGATCCCCGGGGGGGCTTGGATGAGCAGCTCTTC
CASSQDPRGGLDEQLF
>.|.|TRBV12-5|TRBJ2-2
TGTGCTAGTGGTTTGGCTTCGGGAGCGACGAACACCGGGGAGCTGTTTTTT
CASGLASGATNTGELFF